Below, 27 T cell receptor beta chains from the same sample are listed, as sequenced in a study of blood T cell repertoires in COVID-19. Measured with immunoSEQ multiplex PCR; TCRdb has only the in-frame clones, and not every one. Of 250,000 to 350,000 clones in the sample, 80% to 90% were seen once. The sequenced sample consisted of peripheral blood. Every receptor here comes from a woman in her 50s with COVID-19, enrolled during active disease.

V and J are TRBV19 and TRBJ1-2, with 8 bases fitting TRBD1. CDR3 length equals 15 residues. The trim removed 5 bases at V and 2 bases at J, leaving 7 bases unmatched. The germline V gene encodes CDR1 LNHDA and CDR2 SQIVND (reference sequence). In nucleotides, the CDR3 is TGTGCCAGTAGTCAACCAAGGACAGGGAACTATGGCTACACCTTC. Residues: CASSQPRTGNYGYTF. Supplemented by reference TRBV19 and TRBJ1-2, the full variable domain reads DGGITQSPKYLFRKEGQNVTLSCEQNLNHDAMYWYRQDPGQGLRLIYYSQIVNDFQKGDIAEGYSVSREKKESFPLTVTSAQKNPTAFYLCASSQPRTGNYGYTFGSGTRLTVV.

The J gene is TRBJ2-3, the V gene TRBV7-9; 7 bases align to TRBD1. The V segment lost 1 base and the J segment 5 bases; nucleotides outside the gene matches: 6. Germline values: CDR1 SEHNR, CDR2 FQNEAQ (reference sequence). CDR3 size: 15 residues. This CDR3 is CASSLVGGRGDTQYF. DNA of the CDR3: TGTGCCAGCAGCTTAGTAGGGGGCCGAGGAGATACGCAGTATTTT.

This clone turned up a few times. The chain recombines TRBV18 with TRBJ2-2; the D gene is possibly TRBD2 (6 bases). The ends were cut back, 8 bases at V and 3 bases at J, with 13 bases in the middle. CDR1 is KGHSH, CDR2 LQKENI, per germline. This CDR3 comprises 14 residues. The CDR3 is CASIRDLHTGELFF. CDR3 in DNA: TGTGCCAGCATTCGGGACTTACACACCGGGGAGCTGTTTTTT.

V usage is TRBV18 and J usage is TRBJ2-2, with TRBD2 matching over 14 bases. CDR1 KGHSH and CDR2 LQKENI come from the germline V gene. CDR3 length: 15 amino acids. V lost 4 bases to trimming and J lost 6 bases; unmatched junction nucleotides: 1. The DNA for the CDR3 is TGTGCCAGCTCACTGGGACTAGCGGGAGCCGGGGAGCTGTTTTTT. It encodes CASSLGLAGAGELFF.

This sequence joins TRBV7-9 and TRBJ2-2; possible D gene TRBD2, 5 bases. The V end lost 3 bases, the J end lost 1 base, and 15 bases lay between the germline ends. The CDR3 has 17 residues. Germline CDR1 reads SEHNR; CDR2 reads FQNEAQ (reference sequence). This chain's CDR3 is CASSFRGSGKNTGELFF. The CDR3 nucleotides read TGTGCCAGCAGCTTCCGTGGGTCCGGGAAGAACACCGGGGAGCTGTTTTTT.

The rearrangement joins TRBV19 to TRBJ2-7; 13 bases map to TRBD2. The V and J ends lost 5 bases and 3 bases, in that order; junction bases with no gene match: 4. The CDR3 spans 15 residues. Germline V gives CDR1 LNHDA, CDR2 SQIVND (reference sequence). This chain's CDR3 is CASSPTSGRRYEQYF. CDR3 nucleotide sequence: TGTGCCAGTAGTCCGACTAGCGGGAGGCGCTACGAGCAGTACTTC.

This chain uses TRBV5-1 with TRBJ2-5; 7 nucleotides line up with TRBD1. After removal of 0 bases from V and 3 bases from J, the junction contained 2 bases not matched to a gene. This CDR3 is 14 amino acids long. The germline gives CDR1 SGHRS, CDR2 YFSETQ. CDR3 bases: TGCGCCAGCAGCTTGGAGGGACAGAAAGAGACCCAGTACTTC. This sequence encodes CASSLEGQKETQYF.

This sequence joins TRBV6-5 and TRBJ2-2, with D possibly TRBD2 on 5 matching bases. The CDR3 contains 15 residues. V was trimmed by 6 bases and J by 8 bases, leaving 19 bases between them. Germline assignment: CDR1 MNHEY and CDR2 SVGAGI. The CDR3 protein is CASRLMAGLPGELFF. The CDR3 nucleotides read TGTGCCAGCAGGCTTATGGCGGGTCTACCGGGGGAGCTGTTTTTT.

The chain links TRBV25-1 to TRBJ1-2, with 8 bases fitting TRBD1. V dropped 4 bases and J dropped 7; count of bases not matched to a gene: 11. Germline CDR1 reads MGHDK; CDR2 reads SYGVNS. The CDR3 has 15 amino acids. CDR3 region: CASSGVRTGFTGYTF. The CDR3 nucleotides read TGTGCCAGCAGTGGGGTCCGGACAGGGTTTACTGGCTACACCTTC.

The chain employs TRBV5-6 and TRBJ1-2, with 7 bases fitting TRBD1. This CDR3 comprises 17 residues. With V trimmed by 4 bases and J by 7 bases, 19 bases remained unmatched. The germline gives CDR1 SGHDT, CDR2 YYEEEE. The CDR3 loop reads CASSPPTGQPQGGGYTF. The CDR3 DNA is TGTGCCAGCAGCCCACCTACGGGACAGCCTCAGGGAGGTGGCTACACCTTC.

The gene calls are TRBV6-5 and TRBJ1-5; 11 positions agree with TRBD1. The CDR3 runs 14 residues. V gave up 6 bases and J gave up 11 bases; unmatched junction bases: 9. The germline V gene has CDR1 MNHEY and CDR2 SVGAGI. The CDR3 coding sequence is TGTGCCAGCAGCTCGGGACAGGGGGTTAGGACCCAGCATTTT. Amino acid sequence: CASSSGQGVRTQHF.

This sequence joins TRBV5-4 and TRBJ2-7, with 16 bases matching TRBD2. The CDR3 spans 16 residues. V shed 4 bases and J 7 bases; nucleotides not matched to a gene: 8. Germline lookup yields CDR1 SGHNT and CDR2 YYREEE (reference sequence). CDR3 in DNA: TGTGCCAGCAGCGCTGGGACTAGCGGGAGGGCCGGGGAGCAGTACTTC. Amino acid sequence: CASSAGTSGRAGEQYF.

For the CDR3, the DNA is TGTGCCACCAGCAGAGAGAGTTTGGGCGAAGAGACCCAGTACTTC. Translated: CATSRESLGEETQYF. This rearrangement joins TRBV15 to TRBJ2-5; no definite D call. Germline values: CDR1 LNHNV, CDR2 YYDKDF (reference sequence). V lost 0 bases, J lost 3 bases, and 11 bases lay in between. This CDR3 spans 15 amino acids.

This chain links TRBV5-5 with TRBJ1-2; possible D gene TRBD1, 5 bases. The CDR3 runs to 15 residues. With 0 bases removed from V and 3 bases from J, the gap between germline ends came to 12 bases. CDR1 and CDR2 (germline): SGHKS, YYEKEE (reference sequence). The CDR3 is CASSLGGEVYYGYTF. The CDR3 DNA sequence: TGTGCCAGCAGCTTGGGGGGCGAGGTTTACTATGGCTACACCTTC.

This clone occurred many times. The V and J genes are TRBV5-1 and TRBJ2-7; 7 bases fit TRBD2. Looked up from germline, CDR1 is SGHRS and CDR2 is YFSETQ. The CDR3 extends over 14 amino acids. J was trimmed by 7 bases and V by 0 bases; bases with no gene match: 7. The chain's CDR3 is CASSLARESGEQYF. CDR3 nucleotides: TGCGCCAGCAGCTTGGCGCGGGAGTCGGGTGAGCAGTACTTC.

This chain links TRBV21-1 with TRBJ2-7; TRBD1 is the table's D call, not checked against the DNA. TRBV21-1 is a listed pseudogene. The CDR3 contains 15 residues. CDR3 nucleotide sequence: TGTGCCAGCAGCAATCCCGGACAGGGCAGGTACGAGCAGTACTTC. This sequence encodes CASSNPGQGRYEQYF.

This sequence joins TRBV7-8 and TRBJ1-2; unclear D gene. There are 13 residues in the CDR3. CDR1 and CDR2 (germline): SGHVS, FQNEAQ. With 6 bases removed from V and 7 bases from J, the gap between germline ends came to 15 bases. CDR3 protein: CASSPRGLGGYTF. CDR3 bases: TGTGCCAGCAGTCCACGAGGGTTGGGTGGCTACACCTTC.

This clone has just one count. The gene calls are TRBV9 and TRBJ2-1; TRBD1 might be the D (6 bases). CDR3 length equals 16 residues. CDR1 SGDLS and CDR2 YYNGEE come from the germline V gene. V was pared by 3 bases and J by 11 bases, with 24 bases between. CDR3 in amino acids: CASSAVPQQGEAKQFF. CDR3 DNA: TGTGCCAGCAGCGCCGTACCCCAACAGGGTGAGGCCAAGCAGTTCTTC.

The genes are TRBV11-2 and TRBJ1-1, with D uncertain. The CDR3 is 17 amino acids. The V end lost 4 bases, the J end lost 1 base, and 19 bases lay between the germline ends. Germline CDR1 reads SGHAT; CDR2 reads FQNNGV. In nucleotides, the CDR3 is TGTGCCAGCAGCTCGATTAGACTAACCACATCGAACACTGAAGCTTTCTTT. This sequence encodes CASSSIRLTTSNTEAFF.

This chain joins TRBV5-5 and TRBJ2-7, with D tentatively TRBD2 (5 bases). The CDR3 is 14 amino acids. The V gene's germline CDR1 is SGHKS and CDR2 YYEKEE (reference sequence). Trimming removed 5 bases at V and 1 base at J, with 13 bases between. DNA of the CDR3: TGTGCCAGCAGACCACCTACGGGATCCTACGAGCAGTACTTC. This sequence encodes CASRPPTGSYEQYF.

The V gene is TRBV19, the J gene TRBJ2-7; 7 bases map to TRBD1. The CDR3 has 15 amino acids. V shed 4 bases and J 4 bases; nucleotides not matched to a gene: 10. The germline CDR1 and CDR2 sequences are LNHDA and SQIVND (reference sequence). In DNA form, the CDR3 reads TGTGCCAGTAGTACCGTAAGACAGGGTTCATACGAGCAGTACTTC. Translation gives CASSTVRQGSYEQYF.

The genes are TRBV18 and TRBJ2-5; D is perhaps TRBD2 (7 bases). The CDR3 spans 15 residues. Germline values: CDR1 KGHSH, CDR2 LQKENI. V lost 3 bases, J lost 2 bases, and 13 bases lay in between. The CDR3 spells CASSPGGGGQETQYF. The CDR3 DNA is TGTGCCAGCTCACCCGGAGGGGGGGGACAAGAGACCCAGTACTTC.

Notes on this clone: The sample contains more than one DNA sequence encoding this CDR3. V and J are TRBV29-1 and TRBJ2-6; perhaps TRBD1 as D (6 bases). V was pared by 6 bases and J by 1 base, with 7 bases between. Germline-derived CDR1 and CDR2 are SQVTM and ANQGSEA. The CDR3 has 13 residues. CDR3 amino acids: CSVTGSGANVLTF. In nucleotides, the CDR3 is TGCAGCGTAACAGGGTCTGGGGCCAACGTCCTGACTTTC.

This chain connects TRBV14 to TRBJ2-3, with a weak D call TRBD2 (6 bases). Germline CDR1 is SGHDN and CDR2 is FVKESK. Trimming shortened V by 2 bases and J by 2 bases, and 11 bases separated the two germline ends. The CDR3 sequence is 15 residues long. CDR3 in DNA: TGTGCCAGCAGCCAAAGGGGACTCCACACAGATACGCAGTATTTT. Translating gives CASSQRGLHTDTQYF.

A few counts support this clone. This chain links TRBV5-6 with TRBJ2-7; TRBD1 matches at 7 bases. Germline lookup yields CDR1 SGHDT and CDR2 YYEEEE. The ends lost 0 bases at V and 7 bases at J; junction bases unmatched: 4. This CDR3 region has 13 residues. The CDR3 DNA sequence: TGTGCCAGCAGCTTGGTAGGGGGCTGGGAGCAGTACTTC. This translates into CASSLVGGWEQYF.

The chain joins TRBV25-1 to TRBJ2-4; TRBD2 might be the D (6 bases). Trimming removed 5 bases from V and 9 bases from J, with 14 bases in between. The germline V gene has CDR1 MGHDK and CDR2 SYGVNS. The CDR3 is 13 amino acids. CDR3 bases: TGTGCCAGCAGTTCGGGGACTCAATCCATTCAGTACTTC. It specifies CASSSGTQSIQYF.

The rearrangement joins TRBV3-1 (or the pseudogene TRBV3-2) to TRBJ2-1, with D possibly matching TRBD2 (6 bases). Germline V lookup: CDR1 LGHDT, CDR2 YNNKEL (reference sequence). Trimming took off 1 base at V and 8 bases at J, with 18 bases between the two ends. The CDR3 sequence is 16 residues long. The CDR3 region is CASSQGRDEIRDEQFF. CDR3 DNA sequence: TGTGCCAGCAGCCAAGGGCGGGATGAGATACGGGATGAGCAGTTCTTC.